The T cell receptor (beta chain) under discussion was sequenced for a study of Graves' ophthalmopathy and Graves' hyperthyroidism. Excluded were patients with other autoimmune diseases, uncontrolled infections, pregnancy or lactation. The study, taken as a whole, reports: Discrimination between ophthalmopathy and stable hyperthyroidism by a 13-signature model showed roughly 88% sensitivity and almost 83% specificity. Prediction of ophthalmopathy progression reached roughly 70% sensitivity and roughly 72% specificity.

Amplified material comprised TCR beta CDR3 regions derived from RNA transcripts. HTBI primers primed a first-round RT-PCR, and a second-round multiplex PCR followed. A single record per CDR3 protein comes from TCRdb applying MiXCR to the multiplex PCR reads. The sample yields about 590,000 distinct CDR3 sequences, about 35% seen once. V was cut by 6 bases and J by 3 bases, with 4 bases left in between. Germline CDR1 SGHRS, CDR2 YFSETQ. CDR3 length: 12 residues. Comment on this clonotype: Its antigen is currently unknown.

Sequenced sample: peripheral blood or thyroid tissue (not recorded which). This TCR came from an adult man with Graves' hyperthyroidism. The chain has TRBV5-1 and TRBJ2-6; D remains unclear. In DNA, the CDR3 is TGCGCCAGCAAGGATGGGGCCAACGTCCTGACTTTC. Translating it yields CASKDGANVLTF.